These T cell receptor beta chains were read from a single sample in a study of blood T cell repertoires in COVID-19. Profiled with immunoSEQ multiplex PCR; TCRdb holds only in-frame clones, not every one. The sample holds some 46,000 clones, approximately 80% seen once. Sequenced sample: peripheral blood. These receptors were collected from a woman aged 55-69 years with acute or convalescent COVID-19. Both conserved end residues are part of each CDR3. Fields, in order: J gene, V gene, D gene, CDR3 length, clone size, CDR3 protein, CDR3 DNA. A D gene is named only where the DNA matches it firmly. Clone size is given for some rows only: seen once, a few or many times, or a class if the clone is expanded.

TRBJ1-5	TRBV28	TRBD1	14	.	CASSLGQGNQPQHF	TGTGCCAGCAGTTTGGGACAGGGGAACCAGCCCCAGCATTTT
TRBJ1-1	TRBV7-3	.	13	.	CASSIILNTEAFF	TGTGCCAGCAGCATTATATTGAACACTGAAGCTTTCTTT
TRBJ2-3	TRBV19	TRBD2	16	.	CASSTGTSGVTDTQYF	TGTGCCAGTAGTACCGGGACTAGCGGGGTCACAGATACGCAGTATTTT
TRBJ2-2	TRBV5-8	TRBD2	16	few	CASTGGDSTATGELFF	TGTGCCAGCACGGGGGGGGACTCCACGGCGACCGGGGAGCTGTTTTTT
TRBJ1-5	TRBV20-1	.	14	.	CSASGGGDNQPQHF	TGCAGTGCTAGTGGAGGGGGGGATAATCAGCCCCAGCATTTT
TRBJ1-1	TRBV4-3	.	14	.	CASSQGVSDTEAFF	TGCGCCAGCAGCCAAGGCGTATCGGACACTGAAGCTTTCTTT
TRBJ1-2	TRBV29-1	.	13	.	CSVEGGKGDGYTF	TGCAGCGTTGAAGGGGGCAAGGGGGATGGCTACACCTTC
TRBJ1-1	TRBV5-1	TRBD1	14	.	CASRLGQGNTEAFF	TGCGCCAGCAGACTGGGACAGGGAAACACTGAAGCTTTCTTT
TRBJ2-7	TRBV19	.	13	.	CASSPGVHYEQYF	TGTGCCAGTAGCCCCGGGGTTCACTACGAGCAGTACTTC
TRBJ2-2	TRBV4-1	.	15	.	CASSLVDSNTGELFF	TGCGCCAGCAGCCTTGTCGACAGCAACACCGGGGAGCTGTTTTTT
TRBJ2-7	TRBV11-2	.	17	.	CASSLEKYQGLSYEQYF	TGTGCCAGCAGCTTAGAGAAGTACCAGGGTCTCTCCTACGAGCAGTACTTC
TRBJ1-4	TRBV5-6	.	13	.	CASSAGGNEKLFF	TGTGCCAGCAGCGCAGGAGGGAATGAAAAACTGTTTTTT
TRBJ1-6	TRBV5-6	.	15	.	CASSLPGLGGEPLHF	TGTGCCAGCAGCCTACCGGGACTCGGGGGGGAACCCCTCCACTTT
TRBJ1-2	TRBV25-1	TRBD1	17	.	CASSESGTGKSNYGYTF	TGTGCCAGCAGTGAATCGGGGACAGGGAAGAGCAACTATGGCTACACCTTC
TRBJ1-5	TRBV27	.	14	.	CASRPRQKNQPQHF	TGTGCCAGCAGACCCCGCCAGAAAAATCAGCCCCAGCATTTT
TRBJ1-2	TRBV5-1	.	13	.	CASSLEGVGGYTF	TGCGCCAGCAGCTTGGAAGGGGTCGGCGGCTACACCTTC
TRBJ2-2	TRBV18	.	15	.	CASSGGPTNTGELFF	TGTGCCAGCTCTGGCGGGCCAACGAACACCGGGGAGCTGTTTTTT
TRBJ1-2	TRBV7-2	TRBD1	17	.	CASSCTAGTEVHYGYTF	TGTGCCAGCAGTTGTACAGCCGGGACAGAAGTCCACTATGGCTACACCTTC
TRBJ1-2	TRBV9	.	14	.	CASSVAHAGRGYTF	TGTGCCAGCAGCGTAGCGCATGCGGGGCGAGGCTACACCTTC
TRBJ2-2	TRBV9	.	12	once	CASSVANGELFF	TGTGCCAGCAGCGTAGCCAACGGGGAGCTGTTTTTT
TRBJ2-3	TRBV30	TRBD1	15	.	CAWSRAQGVVDTQYF	TGTGCCTGGAGTCGGGCACAGGGGGTCGTGGATACGCAGTATTTT
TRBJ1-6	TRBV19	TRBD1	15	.	CASSISGQGRSPLHF	TGTGCCAGTAGTATCTCGGGACAGGGGCGATCACCCCTCCACTTT
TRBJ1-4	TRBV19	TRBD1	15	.	CASSRGIRANEKLFF	TGTGCCAGTAGCAGGGGGATTCGGGCTAATGAAAAACTGTTTTTT
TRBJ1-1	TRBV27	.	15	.	CASRKPGDGNTEAFF	TGTGCCAGCAGGAAACCAGGGGACGGGAACACTGAAGCTTTCTTT
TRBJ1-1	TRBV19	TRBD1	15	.	CASSADRARSTEAFF	TGTGCCAGTAGTGCGGACAGGGCCAGGAGCACTGAAGCTTTCTTT
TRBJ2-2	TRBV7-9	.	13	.	CASSLITGGELFF	TGTGCCAGCAGCTTAATTACGGGCGGGGAGCTGTTTTTT
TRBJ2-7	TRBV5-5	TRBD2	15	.	CASSLAGLDPYEQYF	TGTGCCAGCAGCTTGGCCGGACTAGACCCCTACGAGCAGTACTTC
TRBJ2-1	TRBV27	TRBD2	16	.	CASRWTSGVRDNEQFF	TGTGCCAGCAGATGGACTAGCGGGGTACGAGACAATGAGCAGTTCTTC
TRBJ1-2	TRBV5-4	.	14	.	CASSPPGGNYGYTF	TGTGCCAGCAGCCCCCCTGGGGGGAACTATGGCTACACCTTC
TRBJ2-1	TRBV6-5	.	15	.	CASSRLASTYNEQFF	TGTGCCAGCAGTAGGTTAGCGTCAACCTACAATGAGCAGTTCTTC
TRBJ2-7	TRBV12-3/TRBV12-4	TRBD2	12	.	CASSLTGGEQYF	TGTGCCAGCAGTTTAACCGGGGGGGAGCAGTACTTC
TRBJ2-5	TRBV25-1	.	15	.	CATALSGFGGETQYF	TGTGCCACCGCCTTATCGGGGTTCGGAGGAGAGACCCAGTACTTC
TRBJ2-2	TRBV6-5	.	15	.	CASTDFGRDTGELFF	TGTGCCAGCACCGACTTTGGTCGGGACACCGGGGAGCTGTTTTTT
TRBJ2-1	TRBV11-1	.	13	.	CASSFQRDNEQFF	TGTGCCAGCAGCTTCCAACGGGACAATGAGCAGTTCTTC
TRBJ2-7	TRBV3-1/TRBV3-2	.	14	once	CASSQGRLNYEQYF	TGTGCCAGCAGCCAAGGTCGACTGAACTACGAGCAGTACTTC
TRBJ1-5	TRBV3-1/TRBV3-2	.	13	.	CASSQGQNQPQHF	TGTGCCAGCAGCCAAGGACAAAATCAGCCCCAGCATTTT
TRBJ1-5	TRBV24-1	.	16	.	CATSDLARYSNQPQHF	TGTGCCACCAGTGATTTGGCCAGGTATAGCAATCAGCCCCAGCATTTT
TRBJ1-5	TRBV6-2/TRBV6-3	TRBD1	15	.	CASSYEQGASQPQHF	TGTGCCAGCAGTTACGAACAGGGGGCGTCTCAGCCCCAGCATTTT
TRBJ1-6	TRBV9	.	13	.	CASSAREVSPLHF	TGTGCCAGCAGCGCCCGGGAGGTTTCACCCCTCCACTTT
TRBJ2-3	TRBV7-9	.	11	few	CASSSVDTQYF	TGTGCCAGCAGCTCAGTGGATACGCAGTATTTT
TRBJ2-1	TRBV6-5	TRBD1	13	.	CASSSGTDNEQFF	TGTGCCAGCAGTTCCGGGACAGATAATGAGCAGTTCTTC
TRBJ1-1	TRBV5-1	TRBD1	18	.	CASSSGVGQAYMNTEAFF	TGCGCCAGCAGTTCAGGGGTGGGACAGGCTTACATGAACACTGAAGCTTTCTTT
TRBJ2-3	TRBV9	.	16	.	CASSEGGGTSTDTQYF	TGTGCCAGCAGCGAGGGCGGGGGCACTAGCACAGATACGCAGTATTTT
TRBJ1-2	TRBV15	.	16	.	CATSKGLLPREGGYTF	TGTGCCACCAGCAAGGGTCTGCTCCCCCGCGAGGGTGGCTACACCTTC
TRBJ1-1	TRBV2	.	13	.	CASSNRWNTEAFF	TGTGCCAGCAGTAACAGATGGAACACTGAAGCTTTCTTT
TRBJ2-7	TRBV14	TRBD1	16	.	CASSQDLGQGYYEQYF	TGTGCCAGCAGCCAAGACCTGGGACAGGGGTACTACGAGCAGTACTTC
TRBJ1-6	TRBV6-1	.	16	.	CASSEGEGSYNSPLHF	TGTGCCAGCAGTGAAGGGGAGGGATCCTATAATTCACCCCTCCACTTT
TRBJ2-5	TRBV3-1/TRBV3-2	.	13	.	CASSQSGKETQYF	TGTGCCAGCAGCCAGTCAGGGAAAGAGACCCAGTACTTC
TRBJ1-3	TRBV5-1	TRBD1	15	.	CASRGQGNRGNTIYF	TGCGCCAGCAGAGGACAGGGTAATCGTGGAAACACCATATATTTT
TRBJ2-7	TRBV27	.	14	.	CASSFASPVYEQYF	TGTGCCAGCAGTTTCGCTAGCCCGGTCTACGAGCAGTACTTC
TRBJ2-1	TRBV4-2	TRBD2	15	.	CASSPSGGAFNEQFF	TGTGCCAGCAGCCCCAGCGGGGGGGCCTTCAATGAGCAGTTCTTC
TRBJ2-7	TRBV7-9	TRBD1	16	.	CASESPGTGFSYEQYF	TGTGCCAGCGAATCTCCCGGGACAGGGTTCTCCTACGAGCAGTACTTC